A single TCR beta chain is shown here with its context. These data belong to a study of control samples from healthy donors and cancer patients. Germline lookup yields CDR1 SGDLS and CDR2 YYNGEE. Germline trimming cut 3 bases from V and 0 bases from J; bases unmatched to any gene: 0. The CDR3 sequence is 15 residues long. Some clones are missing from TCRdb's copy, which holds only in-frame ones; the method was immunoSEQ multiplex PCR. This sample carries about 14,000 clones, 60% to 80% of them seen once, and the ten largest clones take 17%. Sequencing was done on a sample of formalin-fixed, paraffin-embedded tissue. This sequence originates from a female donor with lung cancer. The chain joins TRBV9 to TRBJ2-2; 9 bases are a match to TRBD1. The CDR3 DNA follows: TGTGCCAGCAGCGGACAGGGGGCGAACACCGGGGAGCTGTTTTTT. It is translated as CASSGQGANTGELFF.